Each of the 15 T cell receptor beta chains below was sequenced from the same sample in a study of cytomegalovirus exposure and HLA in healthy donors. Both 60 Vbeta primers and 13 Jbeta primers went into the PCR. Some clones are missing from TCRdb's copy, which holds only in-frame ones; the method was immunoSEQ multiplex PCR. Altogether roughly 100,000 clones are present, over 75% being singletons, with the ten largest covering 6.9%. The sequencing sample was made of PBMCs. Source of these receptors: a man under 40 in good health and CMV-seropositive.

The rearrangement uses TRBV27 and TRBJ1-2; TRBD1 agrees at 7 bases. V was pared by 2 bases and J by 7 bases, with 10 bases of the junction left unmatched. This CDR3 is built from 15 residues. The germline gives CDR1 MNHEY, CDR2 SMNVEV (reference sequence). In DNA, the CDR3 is TGTGCCAGCAGTTTAGGGGGGCTAAGGGGGCCTGGCTACACCTTC. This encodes CASSLGGLRGPGYTF.

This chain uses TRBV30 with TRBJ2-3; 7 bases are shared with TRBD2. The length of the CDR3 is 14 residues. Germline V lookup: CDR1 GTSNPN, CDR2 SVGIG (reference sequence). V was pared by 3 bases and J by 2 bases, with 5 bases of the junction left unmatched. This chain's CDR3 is CAWRGTSVTDTQYF. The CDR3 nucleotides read TGTGCCTGGAGGGGAACTAGCGTCACAGATACGCAGTATTTT.

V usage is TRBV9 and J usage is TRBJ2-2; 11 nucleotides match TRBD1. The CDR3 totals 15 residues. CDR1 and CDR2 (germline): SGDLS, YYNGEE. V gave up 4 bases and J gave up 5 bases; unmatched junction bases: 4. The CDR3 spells CASSPGQGVTGELFF. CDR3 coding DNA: TGTGCCAGCAGCCCGGGACAGGGGGTGACCGGGGAGCTGTTTTTT.

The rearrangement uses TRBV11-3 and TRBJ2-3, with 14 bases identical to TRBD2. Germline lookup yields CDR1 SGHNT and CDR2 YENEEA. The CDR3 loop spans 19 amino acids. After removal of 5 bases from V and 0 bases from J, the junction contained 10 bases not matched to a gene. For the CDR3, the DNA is TGTGCCAGCAGCCTAAGGACTAGCGGGGGGTCTCCTAGCACAGATACGCAGTATTTT. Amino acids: CASSLRTSGGSPSTDTQYF.

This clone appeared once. The CDR3 DNA follows: TGTGCCAGCAGTTTATTGAGTAGCAATCAGCCCCAGCATTTT. This translates into CASSLLSSNQPQHF. The gene calls are TRBV28 and TRBJ1-5, with unresolved D. V gave up 1 base and J gave up 0 bases, with 4 bases separating them. The CDR3 sequence is 14 residues long. From germline, CDR1 is MDHEN and CDR2 SYDVKM.

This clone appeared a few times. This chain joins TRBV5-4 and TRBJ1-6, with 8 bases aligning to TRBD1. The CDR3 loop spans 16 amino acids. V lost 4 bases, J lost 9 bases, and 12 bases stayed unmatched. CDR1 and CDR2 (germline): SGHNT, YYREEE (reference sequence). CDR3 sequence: CASSPGTGGGSSPLHF. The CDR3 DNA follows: TGTGCCAGCAGCCCAGGAACAGGGGGTGGGAGTTCACCCCTCCACTTT.

CDR3 nucleotide sequence: TGTGCCAGCAGCGGAGGTGAGATCTACGAGCAGTACTTC. Protein product: CASSGGEIYEQYF. J is TRBJ2-7 and V is TRBV7-8; a weak D match, TRBD2 (5 bases). The germline CDR1 and CDR2 sequences are SGHVS and FQNEAQ. The CDR3 is 13 residues long. V lost 5 bases, J lost 3 bases, and 11 bases lay in between.

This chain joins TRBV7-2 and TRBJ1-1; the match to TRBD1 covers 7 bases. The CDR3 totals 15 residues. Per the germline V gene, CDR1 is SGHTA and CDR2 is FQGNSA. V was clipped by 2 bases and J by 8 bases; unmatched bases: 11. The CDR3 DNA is TGTGCCAGCAGCTTAACCCTAGCACGGACAGGCGAAGCTTTCTTT. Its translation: CASSLTLARTGEAFF.

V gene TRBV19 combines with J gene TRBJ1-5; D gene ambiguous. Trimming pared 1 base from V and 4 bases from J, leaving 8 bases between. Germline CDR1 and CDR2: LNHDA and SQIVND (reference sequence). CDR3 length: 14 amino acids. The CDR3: CASSIGRRNQPQHF. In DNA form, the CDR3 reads TGTGCCAGTAGTATAGGCAGGAGGAATCAGCCCCAGCATTTT.

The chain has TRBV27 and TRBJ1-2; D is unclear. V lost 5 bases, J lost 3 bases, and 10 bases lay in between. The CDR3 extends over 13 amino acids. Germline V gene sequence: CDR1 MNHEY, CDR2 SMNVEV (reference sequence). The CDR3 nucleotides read TGTGCCAGCAGTCGGCGGGGAGACTATGGCTACACCTTC. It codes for CASSRRGDYGYTF.

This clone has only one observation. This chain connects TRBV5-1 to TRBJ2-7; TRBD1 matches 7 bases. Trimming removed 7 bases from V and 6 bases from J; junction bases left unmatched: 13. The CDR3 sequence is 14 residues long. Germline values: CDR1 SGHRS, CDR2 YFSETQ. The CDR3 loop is CASSIGQAGLEQYF. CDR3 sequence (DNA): TGCGCCAGCTCGATCGGACAGGCAGGGCTCGAGCAGTACTTC.

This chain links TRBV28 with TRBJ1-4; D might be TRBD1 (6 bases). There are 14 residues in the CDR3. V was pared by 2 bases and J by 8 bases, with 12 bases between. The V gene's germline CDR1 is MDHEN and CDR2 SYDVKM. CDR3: CASSLVGAGEKLFF. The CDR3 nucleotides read TGTGCCAGCAGTTTAGTGGGGGCCGGGGAAAAACTGTTTTTT.

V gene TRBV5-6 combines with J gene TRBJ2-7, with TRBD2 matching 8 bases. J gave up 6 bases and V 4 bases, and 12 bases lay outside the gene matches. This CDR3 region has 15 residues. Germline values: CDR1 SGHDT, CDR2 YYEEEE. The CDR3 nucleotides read TGTGCCAGCAGCCCCGCGGGACTAGTGAGGTTCGAGCAGTACTTC. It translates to CASSPAGLVRFEQYF.

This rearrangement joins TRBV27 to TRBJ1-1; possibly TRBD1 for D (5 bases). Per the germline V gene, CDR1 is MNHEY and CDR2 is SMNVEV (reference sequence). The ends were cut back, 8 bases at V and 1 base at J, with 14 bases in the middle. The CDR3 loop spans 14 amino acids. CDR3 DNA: TGTGCCAGCCGGCCTGGGGGAGGGAACACTGAAGCTTTCTTT. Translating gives CASRPGGGNTEAFF.

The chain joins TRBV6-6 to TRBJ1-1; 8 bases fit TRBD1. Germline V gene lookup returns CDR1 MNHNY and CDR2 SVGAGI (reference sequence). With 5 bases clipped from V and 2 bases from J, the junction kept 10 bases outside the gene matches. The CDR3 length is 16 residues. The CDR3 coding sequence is TGTGCCAGCAGTAAGGTGGTACAGGGGGACAACACTGAAGCTTTCTTT. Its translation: CASSKVVQGDNTEAFF.